The present T cell receptor (beta chain) was sequenced within a study of blood T cells in healthy people across ages (dated by TCRdb to about 2015). The study in broad terms: In model experiments, roughly one uniquely barcoded TCR beta cDNA molecule per two T cells was captured by template switching. The study measured age-related changes in TCR beta repertoire diversity using deep sequencing normalized with unique cDNA molecular identifiers. Donors were grouped into four age groups: young (average about 15 years), middle-aged (39), aged (around 60) and long-lived (approximately 75). To avoid experimental bias, donors of different ages were distributed randomly across sequencing lanes. Two additional independent replicas of 1 million unique cDNA reads from the same blood draw were analyzed for two donors (one aged 18 to 30 and one aged 80 or older).

As regards this clonotype: It has no known antigen specificity. Base qualities are not at hand, and no much larger clone is one base apart.

Study-level results and caveats: As age increased, observed TCR beta diversity per million T cells dropped in a roughly linear way, and a significant reduction was already evident by age 40. Observed TCR beta diversity correlated strongly with the percentage of naive T cells measured by flow cytometry. Because the CMV infection status of the donors was unknown, age-related changes in expanded clonotypes may potentially have been confounded. Bulk unsorted PBMC profiling prevented conclusive comparison of naive and antigen-experienced compartments. Estimates of total diversity based on one million sequenced T cells were considered lower bounds and underestimates. Compared with the aged group, the long-lived group had more naive CD4+ T cells, fewer expanded clones and increased TCR diversity, suggesting age selection.

The donors were some 39 Caucasian individuals from Russia, aged roughly 6 to 95 years, who were systemically healthy. Ten milliliters of peripheral blood were collected from each donor into EDTA-treated Vacutainer tubes. PBMCs were isolated by Ficoll-Paque density-gradient centrifugation, with at least 7 million obtained per sample. Total RNA was extracted from PBMCs with Trizol reagent, with at least 6 micrograms obtained per sample. For every donor, flow cytometry on a PBMC aliquot measured the percentage of naive CD45RAhigh/CD27high T cells. Library method: 5' RACE. This sample was sequenced with an Illumina HiSeq 2500. A second roughly 7 to 11 cycle PCR used a sample-barcoded 5' primer and a J-beta primer mix. A unique molecular identifier was introduced onto each TCR beta cDNA molecule by a template-switch 5' adaptor carrying 12 random nucleotides. At least 2.5 million CDR3-containing paired-end reads were obtained from each sample. All of the RNA was converted into first-strand cDNA using the Mint cDNA synthesis kit, with a TRBC-specific oligonucleotide serving as the primer. After uracil-DNA glycosylase treatment, a first 18-cycle PCR used universal primers M1SS and BC2_uni_R on all cDNA. On the authors' methods: Each sample was normalized by randomly selecting 1 million high-quality reads, each carrying a distinct molecular identifier. Instead of being binned into consensus sequences, reads that shared molecular identifiers were thrown out. MiTCR, with a Q25 quality threshold and the strictest error-elimination algorithm, was used for CDR3 identification, clonotype clustering and error correction. A nonparametric unseen species model with Euler transformation was used to estimate lower-bound total TCR beta diversity. TCRdb applied fastp at Q25 and MiXCR to the public reads, then kept only in-frame beta chains. Records with the same CDR3 protein are collapsed into one entry carrying the most frequent genes and DNA. TCRdb, not the original authors, processed these V and J calls. For this sample there are 780,000 or so distinct CDR3 sequences; approximately 53% appear just once. The ten top clones hold about a quarter of the sample.

Including the terminal cysteine and phenylalanine, the CDR3 comprises 16 residues. Only the CDR3 part of the read is kept: 48 bases, read in frame from the first base. CDR1 DFQATT and CDR2 SNEGSKA were looked up in the germline V gene (reference sequence). The germline V end is reduced by 6 bases and the J end by 1 base; junction bases left unmatched: 6. The sequencing sample was made of blood. The clonotype was recovered from a man aged 35-49 years in good health. The rearrangement combines TRBV20-1 with TRBJ2-5, and TRBD2 aligns with 15 junction nucleotides. The DNA sequence follows: TGCAGTGCCACCGGGACTAGCGGGGGGACCCAAGAGACCCAGTACTTC. Its protein is CSATGTSGGTQETQYF.